Detailed here is one T cell receptor beta chain. Its antigen is undetermined. This CDR3 spans 12 amino acids. Trimming pared 4 bases from V and 3 bases from J, leaving 6 bases between. Germline V CDR1 and CDR2: SGHDT, YYEEEE. These data originate in a study of beta chain features in type 1 diabetes. Study-level findings and limits: Among patients, naive, central memory and Treg TCRB repertoires appeared more similar than among healthy donors.

Of the isolated RNA, all was reverse transcribed, and so the sequenced material was expressed TCRB transcripts. The repertoire was sequenced with immunoSEQ multiplex PCR; TCRdb's copy has only in-frame clones and lacks some. The sample records 900,000 or so clones, 15% to 20% being singletons. V and J are TRBV5-6 and TRBJ2-3, with D uncertain. This clonotype originated in a woman in her late teens or twenties in good health. The sequenced material came from naive CD4+ T cells from blood. The CDR3 DNA reads as TGTGCCAGCAGCCTAAATACAGATACGCAGTATTTT. Its translation is CASSLNTDTQYF.